This entry concerns a single TCR beta chain. This specimen comes from a study of T-cell memory formation after mild COVID-19. TCRdb re-called the 5' RACE reads through MiXCR, storing one row per CDR3 protein. The table has around 450,000 distinct CDR3 sequences, 20% to 30% seen once. The CDR3 extends over 17 amino acids. The ends lost 5 bases at V and 0 bases at J; junction bases unmatched: 11. Per the germline V gene, CDR1 is SGHNT and CDR2 is YENEEA. The V call is TRBV11-3, the J call TRBJ1-1, with 8 bases fitting TRBD1. The sequence derives from an adult woman who had mild COVID-19 (a few samples of this study predate the infection). Cell type and time point are not known. Sequencing was performed on PBMCs or a T cell subset sorted from them (not recorded which). CDR3 DNA: TGTGCCAGCAGCCGGGCCAACAGGGGGGCTTTGAACACTGAAGCTTTCTTT. This translates into CASSRANRGALNTEAFF.